Listed below are T cell receptor beta chains from one sample, sequenced in a study of shared T cell receptors in the human thymus. Using immunoSEQ multiplex PCR, the repertoire was profiled, and TCRdb retains in-frame clones only, with some absent. The sample yields more than 550,000 clones, 70% to 90% seen once. These same records also appear under a second study, on human thymus T cells.

Specimen: thymocytes. These receptors were collected from a boy under two years old with a congenital heart defect. The CDR3 runs from the conserved cysteine through the conserved F or W. A D gene is named only where the DNA matches it firmly. A row's size may be missing; if present it is once, few, many or a size class.

TRBJ2-1	-	-	TRBV15	TGTGCCACCAGCAGAGCGCAGGACTACAATGAGCAGTTCTTC	CATSRAQDYNEQFF
TRBJ1-5	-	-	TRBV7-2	TGTGCCAGCAGCTTATGGGGAGAGCAGCCCCAGCATTTT	CASSLWGEQPQHF
TRBJ2-1	TRBD2	-	TRBV15	TGTGCCACCAGCAGAGTAATGGTAGCGGGAGGCAATGAGCAGTTCTTC	CATSRVMVAGGNEQFF
TRBJ2-1	TRBD2	-	TRBV14	TGTGCCAGCAGCCAAGAGGTAGCGGGAGAATATTACAAGTTCTTC	CASSQEVAGEYYKFF
TRBJ1-3	TRBD1	-	TRBV7-2	TGTGCCAGCAGCTTGGGGGGATCGACAGGGCCGGGAAACACCATATATTTT	CASSLGGSTGPGNTIYF
TRBJ2-3	TRBD2	-	TRBV5-1	TGCGCCAGCAGCTTGGAACTAGCGGGGGTACCAGATACGCAGTATTTT	CASSLELAGVPDTQYF
TRBJ2-1	TRBD2	-	TRBV28	TGTGCCAGCAGTTTTGAGGTAGCGGGAGCTGAGCAGTTCTTC	CASSFEVAGAEQFF
TRBJ2-7	TRBD2	-	TRBV30	TGTGCCTGGAGTGTCCGTGCGGGAGGAGGCGAGCAGTACTTC	CAWSVRAGGGEQYF
TRBJ1-2	-	once	TRBV29-1	TGCAGCGTAGGACACGACACTGTCTATGGCTACACCTTC	CSVGHDTVYGYTF
TRBJ2-5	-	-	TRBV7-2	TGTGCCAGCAGCTTTAACCGGGACACTTACCAAGAGACCCAGTACTTC	CASSFNRDTYQETQYF
TRBJ2-7	TRBD2	-	TRBV7-2	TGTGCCAGCAGCTCGAACCAGGGACTAGCGGGATTCGGCGAGCAGTACTTC	CASSSNQGLAGFGEQYF
TRBJ2-7	TRBD1	-	TRBV4-1	TGCGCCAGCAGCCGACAGGGGATCCCTTACTACGAGCAGTACTTC	CASSRQGIPYYEQYF
TRBJ2-5	-	-	TRBV20-1	TGCAGTGCCGAACGGGAGACCCAGTACTTC	CSAERETQYF
TRBJ1-2	TRBD1	-	TRBV15	TGTGCCACCAGCAGTAATACAGGGGGCAACTATGGCTACACCTTC	CATSSNTGGNYGYTF
TRBJ2-1	TRBD1	-	TRBV5-1	TGCGCCAGCAGCTTGGCCATAGGGACAGGGTACTACAATGAGCAGTTCTTC	CASSLAIGTGYYNEQFF